This T cell receptor beta chain emerged from a study of T cells in Graves' hyperthyroidism and ophthalmopathy. CDR1 and CDR2 (germline): ENHRY, SYGVKD. V was cut by 6 bases and J by 2 bases, with 13 bases left in between. The CDR3 extends over 14 amino acids. Amplified TCR beta CDR3 regions derived from RNA transcripts. TCR CDR3 underwent first-round RT-PCR with the HTBI primer set. Each CDR3 protein gets one entry after TCRdb re-called the multiplex PCR reads with MiXCR. The profile covers about 570,000 distinct CDR3 sequences, with 35% to 55% appearing a single time and roughly 19% taken by the ten largest. Findings and caveats of the study: Separating ophthalmopathy from stable hyperthyroidism was achieved by a 13 V-J model.

The sample holds many counts of this clonotype. Its antigen is unidentified. Sequences were obtained from peripheral blood or thyroid tissue (not recorded which). The source of this sequence is an adult woman with Graves' disease, either hyperthyroidism or ophthalmopathy (not recorded which). V is TRBV10-3 and J is TRBJ1-2; D unclear. CDR3 region: CAISSDGRNYGYTF. In nucleotides, the CDR3 is TGTGCCATCAGCTCGGACGGAAGGAACTATGGCTACACCTTC.